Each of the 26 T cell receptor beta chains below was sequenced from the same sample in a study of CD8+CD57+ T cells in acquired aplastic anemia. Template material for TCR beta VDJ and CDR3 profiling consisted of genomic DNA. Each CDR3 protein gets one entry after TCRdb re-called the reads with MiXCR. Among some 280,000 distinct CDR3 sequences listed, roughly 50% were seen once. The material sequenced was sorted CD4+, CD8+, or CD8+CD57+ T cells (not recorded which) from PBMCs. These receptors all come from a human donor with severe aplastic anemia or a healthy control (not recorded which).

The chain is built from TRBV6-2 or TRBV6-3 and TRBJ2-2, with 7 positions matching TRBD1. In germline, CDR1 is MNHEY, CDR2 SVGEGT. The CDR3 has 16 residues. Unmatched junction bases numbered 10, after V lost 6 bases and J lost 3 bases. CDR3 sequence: CASRGRFDRDTGELFF. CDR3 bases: TGTGCCAGCAGGGGAAGATTTGACAGGGACACCGGGGAGCTGTTTTTT.

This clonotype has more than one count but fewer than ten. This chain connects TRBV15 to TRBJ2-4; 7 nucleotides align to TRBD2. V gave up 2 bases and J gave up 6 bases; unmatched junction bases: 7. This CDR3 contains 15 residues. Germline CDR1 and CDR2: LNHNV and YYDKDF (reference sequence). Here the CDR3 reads CATSRSTERGNIQYF. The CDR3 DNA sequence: TGTGCCACCAGCAGATCGACCGAGCGGGGAAACATTCAGTACTTC.

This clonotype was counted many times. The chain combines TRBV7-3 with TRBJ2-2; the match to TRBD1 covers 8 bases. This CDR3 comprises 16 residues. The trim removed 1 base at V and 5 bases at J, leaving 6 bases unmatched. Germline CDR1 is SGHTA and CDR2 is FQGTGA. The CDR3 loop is CASSLIGTGGTGELFF. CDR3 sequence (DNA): TGTGCCAGCAGCTTAATCGGGACAGGCGGGACCGGGGAGCTGTTTTTT.

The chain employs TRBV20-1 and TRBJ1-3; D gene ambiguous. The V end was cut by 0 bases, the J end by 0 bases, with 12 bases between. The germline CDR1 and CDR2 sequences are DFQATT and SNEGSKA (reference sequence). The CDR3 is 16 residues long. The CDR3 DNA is TGCAGTGCTAGAGACCCGGACTGGACCTCTGGAAACACCATATATTTT. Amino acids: CSARDPDWTSGNTIYF.

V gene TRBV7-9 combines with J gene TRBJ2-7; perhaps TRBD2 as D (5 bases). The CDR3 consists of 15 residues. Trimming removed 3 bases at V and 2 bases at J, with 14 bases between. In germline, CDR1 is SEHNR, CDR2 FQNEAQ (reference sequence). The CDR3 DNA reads TGTGCCAGCAGCTTGTCGCCAGGACTCGCCTACGAGCAGTACTTC. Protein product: CASSLSPGLAYEQYF.

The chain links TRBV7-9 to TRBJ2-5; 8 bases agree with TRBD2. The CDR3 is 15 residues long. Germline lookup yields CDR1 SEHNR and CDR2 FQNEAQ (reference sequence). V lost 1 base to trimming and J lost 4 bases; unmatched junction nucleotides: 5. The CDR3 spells CASSLGGAGGETQYF. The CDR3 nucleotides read TGTGCCAGCAGCTTAGGAGGGGCGGGGGGAGAGACCCAGTACTTC.

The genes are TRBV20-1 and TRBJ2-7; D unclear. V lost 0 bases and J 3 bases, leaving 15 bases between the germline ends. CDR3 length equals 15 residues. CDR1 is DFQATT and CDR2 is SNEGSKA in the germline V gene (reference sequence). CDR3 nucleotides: TGCAGTGCTAGAGATCGAAGGGATTGGCGCTACGAGCAGTACTTC. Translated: CSARDRRDWRYEQYF.

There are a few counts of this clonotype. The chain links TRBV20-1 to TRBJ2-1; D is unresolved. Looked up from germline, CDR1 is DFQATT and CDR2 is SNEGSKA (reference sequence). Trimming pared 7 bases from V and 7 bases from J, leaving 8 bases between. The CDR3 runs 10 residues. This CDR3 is CSVGGNEQFF. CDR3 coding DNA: TGCAGTGTAGGTGGGAATGAGCAGTTCTTC.

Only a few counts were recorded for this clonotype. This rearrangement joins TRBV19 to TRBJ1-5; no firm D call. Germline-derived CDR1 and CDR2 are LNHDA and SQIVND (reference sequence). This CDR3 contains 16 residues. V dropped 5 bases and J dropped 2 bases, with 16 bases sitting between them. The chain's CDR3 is CASSPPLKGRNQPQHF. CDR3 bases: TGTGCCAGTAGTCCGCCATTAAAAGGTCGCAATCAGCCCCAGCATTTT.

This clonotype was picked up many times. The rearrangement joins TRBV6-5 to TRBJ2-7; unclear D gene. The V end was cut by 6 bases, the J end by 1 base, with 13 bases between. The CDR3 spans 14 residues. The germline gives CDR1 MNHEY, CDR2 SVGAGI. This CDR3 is CASSPSAGSYEQYF. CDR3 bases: TGTGCCAGCAGCCCCTCGGCAGGTTCCTACGAGCAGTACTTC.

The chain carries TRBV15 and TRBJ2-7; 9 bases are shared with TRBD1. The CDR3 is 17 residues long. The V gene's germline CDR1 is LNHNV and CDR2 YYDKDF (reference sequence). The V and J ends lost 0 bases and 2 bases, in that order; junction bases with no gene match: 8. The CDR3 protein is CATSRELGDRDPYEQYF. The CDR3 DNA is TGTGCCACCAGCAGAGAACTTGGGGACAGGGATCCCTACGAGCAGTACTTC. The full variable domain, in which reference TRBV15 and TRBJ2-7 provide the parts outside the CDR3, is DAMVIQNPRYQVTQFGKPVTLSCSQTLNHNVMYWYQQKSSQAPKLLFHYYDKDFNNEADTPDNFQSRRPNTSFCFLDIRSPGLGDTAMYLCATSRELGDRDPYEQYFGPGTRLTVT.

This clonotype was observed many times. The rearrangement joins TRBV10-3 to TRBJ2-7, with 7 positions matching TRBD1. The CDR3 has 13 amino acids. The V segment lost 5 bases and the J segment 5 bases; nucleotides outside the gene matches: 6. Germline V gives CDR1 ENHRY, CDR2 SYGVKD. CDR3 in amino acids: CAISKTGTDEQYF. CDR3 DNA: TGTGCCATCAGTAAAACCGGGACAGACGAGCAGTACTTC.

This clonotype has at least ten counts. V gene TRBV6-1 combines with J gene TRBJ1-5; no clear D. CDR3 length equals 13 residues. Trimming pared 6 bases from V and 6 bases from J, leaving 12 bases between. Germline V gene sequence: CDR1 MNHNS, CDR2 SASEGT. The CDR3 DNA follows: TGTGCCAGCAGCCCGAAGAGGACTCAGCCCCAGCATTTT. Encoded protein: CASSPKRTQPQHF.

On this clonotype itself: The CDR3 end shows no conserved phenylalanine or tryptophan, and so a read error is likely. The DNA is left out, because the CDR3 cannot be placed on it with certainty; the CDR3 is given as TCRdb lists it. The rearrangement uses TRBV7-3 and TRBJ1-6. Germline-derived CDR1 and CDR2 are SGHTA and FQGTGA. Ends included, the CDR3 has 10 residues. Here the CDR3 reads CASSLFSGLA.

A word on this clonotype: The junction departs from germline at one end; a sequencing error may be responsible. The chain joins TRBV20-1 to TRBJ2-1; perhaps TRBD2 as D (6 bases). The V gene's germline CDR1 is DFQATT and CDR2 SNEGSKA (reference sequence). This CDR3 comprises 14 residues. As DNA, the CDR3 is TGCAGTGCTAGGGCGGGGCCCTCCTACCATGAGCAGCTCTTC. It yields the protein CSARAGPSYHEQLF.

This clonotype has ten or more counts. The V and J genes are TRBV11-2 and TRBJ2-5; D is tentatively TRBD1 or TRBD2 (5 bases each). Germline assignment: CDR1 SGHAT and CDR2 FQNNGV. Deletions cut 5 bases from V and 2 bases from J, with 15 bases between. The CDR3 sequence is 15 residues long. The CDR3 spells CASSQGRASQETQYF. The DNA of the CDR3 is TGTGCCAGCAGCCAGGGACGGGCCTCTCAAGAGACCCAGTACTTC.

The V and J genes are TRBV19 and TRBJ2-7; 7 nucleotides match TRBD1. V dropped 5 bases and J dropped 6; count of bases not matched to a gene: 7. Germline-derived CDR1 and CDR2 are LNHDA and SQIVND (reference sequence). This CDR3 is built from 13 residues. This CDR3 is CASSSQGQTEQYF. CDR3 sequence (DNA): TGTGCCAGTAGTTCCCAGGGACAGACCGAGCAGTACTTC.

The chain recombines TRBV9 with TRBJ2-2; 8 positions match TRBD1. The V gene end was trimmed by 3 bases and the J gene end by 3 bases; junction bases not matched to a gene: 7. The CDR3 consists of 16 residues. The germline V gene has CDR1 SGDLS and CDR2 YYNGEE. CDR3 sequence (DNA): TGTGCCAGCAGCGCATCAGGGGGCGCGTACACCGGGGAGCTGTTTTTT. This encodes CASSASGGAYTGELFF.

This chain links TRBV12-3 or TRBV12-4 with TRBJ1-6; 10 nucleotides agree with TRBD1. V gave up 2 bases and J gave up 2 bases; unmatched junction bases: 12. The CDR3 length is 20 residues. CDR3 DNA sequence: TGTGCCAGCAGTTTAATTGGGACAGGGGCCATTACCACCTATAATTCACCCCTCCACTTT. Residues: CASSLIGTGAITTYNSPLHF.

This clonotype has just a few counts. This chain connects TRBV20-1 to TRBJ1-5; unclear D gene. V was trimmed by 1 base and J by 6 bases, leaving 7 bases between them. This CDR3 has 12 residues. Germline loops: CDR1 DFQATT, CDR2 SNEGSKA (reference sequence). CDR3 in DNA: TGCAGTGCTAGAGGAATCTCTCAGCCCCAGCATTTT. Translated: CSARGISQPQHF.

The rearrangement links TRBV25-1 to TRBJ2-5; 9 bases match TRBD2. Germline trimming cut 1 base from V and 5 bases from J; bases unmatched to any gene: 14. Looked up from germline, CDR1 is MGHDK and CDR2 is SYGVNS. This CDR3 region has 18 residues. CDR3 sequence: CASSEFDNSGSTKETQYF. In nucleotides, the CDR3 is TGTGCCAGCAGTGAATTCGATAATAGCGGGAGTACCAAGGAGACCCAGTACTTC. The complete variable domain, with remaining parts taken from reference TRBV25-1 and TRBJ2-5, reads EADIYQTPRYLVIGTGKKITLECSQTMGHDKMYWYQQDPGMELHLIHYSYGVNSTEKGDLSSESTVSRIRTEHFPLTLESARPSHTSQYLCASSEFDNSGSTKETQYFGPGTRLLVL.

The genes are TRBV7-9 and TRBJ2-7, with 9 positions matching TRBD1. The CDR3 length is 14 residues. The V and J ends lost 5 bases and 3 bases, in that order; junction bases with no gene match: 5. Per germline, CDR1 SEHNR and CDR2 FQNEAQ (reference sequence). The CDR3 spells CASSPPGQGYEQYF. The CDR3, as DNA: TGTGCCAGCAGCCCCCCGGGACAGGGCTACGAGCAGTACTTC. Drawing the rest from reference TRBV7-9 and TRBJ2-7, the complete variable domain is DTGVSQNPRHKITKRGQNVTFRCDPISEHNRLYWYRQTLGQGPEFLTYFQNEAQLEKSRLLSDRFSAERPKGSFSTLEIQRTEQGDSAMYLCASSPPGQGYEQYFGPGTRLTVT.

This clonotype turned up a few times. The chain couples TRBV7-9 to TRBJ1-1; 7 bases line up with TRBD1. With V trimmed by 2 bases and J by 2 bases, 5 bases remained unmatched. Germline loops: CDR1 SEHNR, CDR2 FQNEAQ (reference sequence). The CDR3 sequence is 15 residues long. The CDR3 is CASSLSGQDNTEAFF. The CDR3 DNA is TGTGCCAGCAGCTTATCTGGACAGGACAACACTGAAGCTTTCTTT.

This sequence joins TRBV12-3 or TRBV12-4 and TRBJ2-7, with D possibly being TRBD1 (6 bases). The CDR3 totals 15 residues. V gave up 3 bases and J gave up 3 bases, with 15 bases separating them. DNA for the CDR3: TGTGCCAGCAGTTTGGGGGCCAGGAGAGACTACGAGCAGTACTTC. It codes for CASSLGARRDYEQYF.

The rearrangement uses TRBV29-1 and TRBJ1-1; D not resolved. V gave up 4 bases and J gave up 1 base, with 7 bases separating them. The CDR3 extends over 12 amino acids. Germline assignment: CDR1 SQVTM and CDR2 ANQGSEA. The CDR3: CSVGEGNTEAFF. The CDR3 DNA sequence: TGCAGCGTTGGGGAGGGGAACACTGAAGCTTTCTTT.

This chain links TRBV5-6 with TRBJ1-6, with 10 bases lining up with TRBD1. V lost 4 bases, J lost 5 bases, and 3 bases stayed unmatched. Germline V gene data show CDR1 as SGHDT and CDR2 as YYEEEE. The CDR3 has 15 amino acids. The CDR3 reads CASSGGTGDNSPLHF. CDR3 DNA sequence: TGTGCCAGCAGCGGAGGGACAGGGGATAATTCACCCCTCCACTTT.